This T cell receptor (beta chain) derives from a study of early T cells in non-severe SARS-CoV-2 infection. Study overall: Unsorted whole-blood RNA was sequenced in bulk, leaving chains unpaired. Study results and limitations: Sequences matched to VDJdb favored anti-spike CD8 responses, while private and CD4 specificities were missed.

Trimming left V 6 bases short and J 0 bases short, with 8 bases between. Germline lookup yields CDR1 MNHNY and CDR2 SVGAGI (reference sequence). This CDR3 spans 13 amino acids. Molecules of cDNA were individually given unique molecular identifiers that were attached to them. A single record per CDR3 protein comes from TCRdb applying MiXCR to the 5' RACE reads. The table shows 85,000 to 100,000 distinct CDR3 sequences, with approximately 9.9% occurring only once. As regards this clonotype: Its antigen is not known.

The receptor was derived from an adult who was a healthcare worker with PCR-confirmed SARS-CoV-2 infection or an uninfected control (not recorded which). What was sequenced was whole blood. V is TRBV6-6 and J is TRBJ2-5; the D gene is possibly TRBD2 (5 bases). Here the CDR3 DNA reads TGTGCCAGCAGCCCGGGGTACCAAGAGACCCAGTACTTC. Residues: CASSPGYQETQYF.